These 10 T cell receptor beta chains originate from one sample sequenced in a study of blood T cell repertoires in COVID-19. Method: immunoSEQ multiplex PCR; TCRdb's copy keeps in-frame clones and lacks some. The sample yields 240,000 or so clones, about four fifths seen once. The specimen was peripheral blood. These receptors were obtained from a woman aged 18 to 35 with acute or convalescent COVID-19.

The chain carries TRBV7-9 and TRBJ2-1; D gene unclear. This CDR3 is 14 amino acids long. Germline V gives CDR1 SEHNR, CDR2 FQNEAQ (reference sequence). V gave up 5 bases and J gave up 2 bases, with 10 bases separating them. The CDR3 bases are TGTGCCAGCAGCCACTCCAACCCCTACAATGAGCAGTTCTTC. Translation: CASSHSNPYNEQFF.

The gene calls are TRBV19 and TRBJ1-5; TRBD1 matches at 8 bases. Germline V gives CDR1 LNHDA, CDR2 SQIVND (reference sequence). After removal of 5 bases from V and 5 bases from J, the junction contained 5 bases not matched to a gene. The CDR3 runs 14 residues. The chain's CDR3 is CASSGGQEYQPQHF. The CDR3 nucleotides read TGTGCCAGTAGTGGGGGACAGGAATATCAGCCCCAGCATTTT.

The chain uses TRBV25-1 and TRBJ2-1; 10 bases are a match to TRBD2. Germline CDR1 MGHDK, CDR2 SYGVNS. CDR3 size: 11 residues. With 8 bases clipped from V and 9 bases from J, the junction kept 1 base outside the gene matches. CDR3 sequence reads: CASGLAVEQFF. CDR3 DNA: TGTGCCAGCGGACTAGCGGTTGAGCAGTTCTTC.

The chain has TRBV18 and TRBJ2-5, with 8 bases identical to TRBD2. V lost 2 bases to trimming and J lost 5 bases; unmatched junction nucleotides: 10. Germline V lookup: CDR1 KGHSH, CDR2 LQKENI. The CDR3 consists of 16 residues. Written as DNA, the CDR3 is TGTGCCAGCTCACCAGAAAACGGGAGGGCCTCGGAGACCCAGTACTTC. Residues: CASSPENGRASETQYF.

This chain connects TRBV18 to TRBJ1-2; D ambiguous. The V and J ends lost 3 bases and 8 bases respectively, with 13 bases between them. CDR1 is KGHSH, CDR2 LQKENI, per germline. The CDR3 sequence is 13 residues long. The CDR3 region has the DNA TGTGCCAGCTCACCTCCGACAAGAAGCGGCTACACCTTC. Translating it yields CASSPPTRSGYTF.

The rearrangement joins TRBV27 to TRBJ1-5; D is perhaps TRBD1 (5 bases). The CDR3 has 15 amino acids. Germline V gives CDR1 MNHEY, CDR2 SMNVEV (reference sequence). Trimming shortened V by 5 bases and J by 3 bases, and 14 bases separated the two germline ends. CDR3 DNA: TGTGCCAGCAGTCCGGGGGTGCCAGCCAATCAGCCCCAGCATTTT. It yields the protein CASSPGVPANQPQHF.

The chain carries TRBV15 and TRBJ2-1; 8 bases agree with TRBD2. The CDR3 length is 20 residues. Per germline, CDR1 LNHNV and CDR2 YYDKDF (reference sequence). Trimming took 1 base from V and 0 from J; bases not matched to a gene: 14. The CDR3 DNA follows: TGTGCCACCAGCAGAGCTGCAAGGACTAGCCCCAAGGTCTCCTACAATGAGCAGTTCTTC. Encoded protein: CATSRAARTSPKVSYNEQFF. Full variable domain (remainder filled in from reference TRBV15 and TRBJ2-1): DAMVIQNPRYQVTQFGKPVTLSCSQTLNHNVMYWYQQKSSQAPKLLFHYYDKDFNNEADTPDNFQSRRPNTSFCFLDIRSPGLGDTAMYLCATSRAARTSPKVSYNEQFFGPGTRLTVL.

This chain uses TRBV24-1 with TRBJ1-1; D unclear. This CDR3 comprises 14 residues. CDR1 is KGHDR, CDR2 SFDVKD, per germline. V was clipped by 4 bases and J by 5 bases, with 13 bases between them. This chain's CDR3 is CATSDPHAGTEAFF. The CDR3 DNA follows: TGTGCCACCAGTGACCCCCACGCAGGAACTGAAGCTTTCTTT.

The chain recombines TRBV29-1 with TRBJ2-1; 7 bases map to TRBD2. The CDR3 runs to 14 residues. Trimming took 4 bases from V and 1 from J; bases not matched to a gene: 4. From germline, CDR1 is SQVTM and CDR2 ANQGSEA. The CDR3 here is CSVVGGSSYNEQFF. In nucleotides, the CDR3 is TGCAGCGTTGTGGGCGGGAGTTCCTACAATGAGCAGTTCTTC.

This rearrangement joins TRBV25-1 to TRBJ1-5, with D possibly matching TRBD1 (6 bases). Germline V CDR1 and CDR2: MGHDK, SYGVNS. The CDR3 has 13 residues. With 6 bases removed from V and 9 bases from J, the gap between germline ends came to 15 bases. The CDR3 loop reads CASSRDTASPQHF. The CDR3 nucleotides read TGTGCCAGCAGCAGGGACACGGCCTCGCCCCAGCATTTT.